The rows below give T cell receptor beta chains drawn from one sample of a study of chemoradiotherapy in HPV16-positive cancers. Method: immunoSEQ multiplex PCR; TCRdb's copy keeps in-frame clones and lacks some. The sample holds around 13,000 clones, 65% seen once. The sample was gathered from a patient who underwent chemoradiotherapy. All receptors come from a human donor with HPV-associated anogenital cancer. Both conserved end residues are part of each CDR3. A D gene is named only where the DNA matches it firmly. Only some rows state a clone size, as once, few, many or a class for expanded clones.

TRBV4-2	TRBD2	TRBJ2-3	NA	TGTGCCAGCAGCCCTAGCGGTAGCACAGATACGCAGTATTTT	CASSPSGSTDTQYF
TRBV27	NA	TRBJ1-2	NA	TGTGCCAGCCTGGGTCCCGGAGGTGGCTACACCTTC	CASLGPGGGYTF
TRBV5-1	NA	TRBJ2-2	NA	TGCGCCAGCAGCTTGAACGGCGAAGGGACCGGGGAGCTGTTTTTT	CASSLNGEGTGELFF
TRBV12-5	NA	TRBJ2-7	NA	TGTGCTAGTGGTCTATCGGGACTCTCCTACGAGCAGTACTTC	CASGLSGLSYEQYF
TRBV10-3	NA	TRBJ2-6	few	TGTGCCGCGCAGGGTACGTCTGGGGCCAACGTCCTGACTTTC	CAAQGTSGANVLTF
TRBV5-4	NA	TRBJ1-2	NA	TGTGCCAGCAGCTTGGCAACTCAATATGGCTACACCTTC	CASSLATQYGYTF
TRBV7-2	NA	TRBJ2-7	NA	TGTGCCAGCAGCTCGAGAGGGGGAGGATACGAGCAGTACTTC	CASSSRGGGYEQYF
TRBV28	NA	TRBJ1-5	NA	TGTGCCAGCAGTTTCGAGTCGGGCCCGAGGGGTCAGCCCCAGCATTTT	CASSFESGPRGQPQHF
TRBV19	TRBD1	TRBJ1-2	few	TGTGCCAGTAGTAGGGACAGGGATGTTTATGGCTACACCTTC	CASSRDRDVYGYTF
TRBV29-1	NA	TRBJ1-1	NA	TGCAGCGTTTGGGGGGGCCCAAAGAACACTGAAGCTTTCTTT	CSVWGGPKNTEAFF
TRBV5-1	NA	TRBJ1-2	NA	TGCGCCAGCAGTCTCGCACTAGATGGCTACACCTTC	CASSLALDGYTF
TRBV19	TRBD2	TRBJ2-1	NA	TGTGCCAGTAGTATAAAACAGCGCCTAGCGGGTGACAATGAGCAGTTCTTC	CASSIKQRLAGDNEQFF
TRBV6-1	TRBD1	TRBJ1-2	few	TGTGCCAGCAGCCGGACAGGGGAAGGAGGCTACACCTTC	CASSRTGEGGYTF
TRBV19	TRBD1	TRBJ2-3	NA	TGTGCCAGTAGTATTAGGAGGGACAGGGAGAGCACAGATACGCAGTATTTT	CASSIRRDRESTDTQYF
TRBV9	NA	TRBJ1-3	NA	TGTGCCAGCAGCGTGACGGTCTCTGGAAACACCATATATTTT	CASSVTVSGNTIYF
TRBV2	NA	TRBJ2-7	NA	TGTGCCAGCAGTCCCAAGGTGAGGCAGTACTTC	CASSPKVRQYF
TRBV28	TRBD1	TRBJ1-1	few	TGTGCCAGCAGTTTACAGGGGGCGGGGAACACTGAAGCTTTCTTT	CASSLQGAGNTEAFF
TRBV11-3	NA	TRBJ2-7	NA	TGTGCCAGCAGCCCGCCGGGCCCCAAGAAAGAACAGTACTTC	CASSPPGPKKEQYF
TRBV5-1	TRBD1	TRBJ2-2	NA	TGCGCCAGCAGCATCGGACAGGGAGGCCCCGGGGAGCTGTTTTTT	CASSIGQGGPGELFF
TRBV28	TRBD1	TRBJ2-1	NA	TGTGCCAGCAGTTCCGGGACAGGGTCCCGTATCGTACATGAGCAGTTCTTC	CASSSGTGSRIVHEQFF
TRBV4-3	TRBD1	TRBJ2-2	NA	TGCGCCAGCAGCCCAGGGGACAGGCGATCCGGGGAGCTGTTTTTT	CASSPGDRRSGELFF
TRBV7-9	TRBD1	TRBJ1-1	few	TGTGCCAGCAGCTTACTTAGGGGGCTCGAGGGCACTGAAGCTTTCTTT	CASSLLRGLEGTEAFF
TRBV28	NA	TRBJ2-3	NA	TGTGCCAGCAGTTCCCCCCCGGGGCTAACAGATACGCAGTATTTT	CASSSPPGLTDTQYF
TRBV28	NA	TRBJ2-5	NA	TGTGCCAGCAGTTTCGAGGGAGAGACCCAGTACTTC	CASSFEGETQYF
TRBV7-2	NA	TRBJ1-5	medium-sized	TGTGCCAGCAGCTTAGAAGGCGCAGGTTACAATCAGCCCCAGCATTTT	CASSLEGAGYNQPQHF
TRBV28	NA	TRBJ1-2	NA	TGTGCCAGCAGTTTTTGGCCTCACTATGGCTACACCTTC	CASSFWPHYGYTF
TRBV27	TRBD2	TRBJ2-7	NA	TGTGCCAGCAGTTTAAGGGGCGGGAGTAACGAGCAGTACTTC	CASSLRGGSNEQYF
TRBV6-5	NA	TRBJ1-5	NA	TGTGCCAGCAGTCCAGGGGTGAGGCAGCCCCAGCATTTT	CASSPGVRQPQHF
TRBV29-1	NA	TRBJ2-7	NA	TGCAGCGTTGAACAGGGATCCTACGAGCAGTACTTC	CSVEQGSYEQYF
TRBV6-5	NA	TRBJ1-5	once	TGTGCCAGCAGCTACAGGGAGACCAATCAGCCCCAGCATTTT	CASSYRETNQPQHF
TRBV2	NA	TRBJ1-1	NA	TGTGCCAGCACAGGTGGCAGATACACTGAAGCTTTCTTT	CASTGGRYTEAFF
TRBV5-4	NA	TRBJ1-2	NA	TGTGCCACCAAGCGGGAAGGGAACTATGGCTACACCTTC	CATKREGNYGYTF
TRBV9	TRBD2	TRBJ2-5	NA	TGTGCCAGCAGCTGGACTAGCGGGAGTGGGGGAGAGACCCAGTACTTC	CASSWTSGSGGETQYF
TRBV27	NA	TRBJ1-2	NA	TGTGCCAGCAGTCCGTTCCGCCTTAGGAGAGGGGACTATGGCTACACCTTC	CASSPFRLRRGDYGYTF
TRBV9	NA	TRBJ1-3	NA	TGTGCCAGCAGCTCAGGCCCCTTGTCCCTCTCTGGAAACACCATATATTTT	CASSSGPLSLSGNTIYF
TRBV28	NA	TRBJ1-2	NA	TGTGCCAGCAGTTTAGGGGATACTAACTATGGCTACACCTTC	CASSLGDTNYGYTF
TRBV5-6	NA	TRBJ1-2	NA	TGTGCCAGCAGCTTGGTTGGGACACACTATGGCTACACCTTC	CASSLVGTHYGYTF
TRBV7-2	TRBD1	TRBJ1-2	NA	TGTGCCAGCAGCTTAGGCCAGGGGGCGAGCGGCTACACCTTC	CASSLGQGASGYTF
TRBV14	NA	TRBJ1-4	NA	TGTGCCAGCAGCCAGCTCAAACCTAATGAAAAACTGTTTTTT	CASSQLKPNEKLFF
TRBV7-2	NA	TRBJ1-1	NA	TGTGCCAGCAGCTCGACAGGGAACACTGAAGCTTTCTTT	CASSSTGNTEAFF
TRBV27	TRBD1	TRBJ1-5	few	TGTGCCAGCAGCGTCGGACAGGCTTCCAATCAGCCCCAGCATTTT	CASSVGQASNQPQHF
TRBV7-8	NA	TRBJ1-1	NA	TGTGCCAGCAGCTTTCAACCTGGAGGGACTGAAGCTTTCTTT	CASSFQPGGTEAFF
TRBV28	TRBD1	TRBJ1-1	NA	TGTGCCAGCAGTGGACAGGGTGGGCTTCAGGGCGCAGTAATGAACACTGAAGCTTTCTTT	CASSGQGGLQGAVMNTEAFF
TRBV28	NA	TRBJ1-6	NA	TGTGCCAGCAGTCGGGTTAATTCACCCCTCCACTTT	CASSRVNSPLHF
TRBV7-2	TRBD2	TRBJ2-5	NA	TGTGCCAGCAGCCAGATCAAACATAGCGGGACCGGCCCCGAGACCCAGTACTTC	CASSQIKHSGTGPETQYF